The present T cell receptor (beta chain) was sequenced within a study of T cell responses to AZD1222 COVID-19 vaccine. Overall study findings and caveats: Reports indicate that nearly half of spike-specific TCRs are directed at unmutated variant regions. The donors showed a predominance of white British ancestry and of females, with possible underestimation of clonal diversity.

Some second doses came at about 4 weeks and others at about 12 weeks; these were pooled. Worth noting for this clone: Its antigen is still unknown.

Germline CDR1 and CDR2: LGHDT and YNNKEL (reference sequence). This CDR3 has 12 amino acids. V gave up 7 bases and J gave up 10 bases, with 11 bases separating them. Method: immunoSEQ multiplex PCR; TCRdb's copy keeps in-frame clones and lacks some. Of 110,000 or so clones in the sample, nearly 90% were seen once. Sequenced here: peripheral blood, sampled 28 days after the second AZD1222 dose. The clonotype comes from an adult who received the AZD1222 COVID-19 vaccine. The chain combines TRBV3-1 (or the pseudogene TRBV3-2) with TRBJ1-6, with TRBD1 as a possible D gene (5 bases). DNA for the CDR3: TGTGCCAGCACCCAGGGCGGCTCACCCCTCCACTTT. Translated, it gives CASTQGGSPLHF.